This TCR beta chain was sequenced for a study of blood T cell repertoires in COVID-19. Looking at the study overall: The United States, Italy and Spain supplied acute and convalescent COVID-19 samples.

Libraries were prepared by immunoSEQ multiplex PCR; TCRdb keeps only in-frame clonotypes and omits some of them. This table holds 58,000 or so clones, around nine tenths found once. The receptor comes from a woman between 65 and 79 years old with active COVID-19. The sample comprised peripheral blood.

The CDR3 region is CASSARDFQETQYF. The CDR3 DNA reads TGTGCCAGCAGCGCCCGGGACTTCCAAGAGACCCAGTACTTC. This sequence joins TRBV9 and TRBJ2-5; maybe TRBD2 (6 bases). The length of the CDR3 is 14 residues. The germline V gene has CDR1 SGDLS and CDR2 YYNGEE. V was shortened by 3 bases and J by 1 base, with 10 bases between the two germline ends.